This note documents a single TCR beta chain sequence. The CDR3 runs 14 residues. V lost 6 bases to trimming and J lost 1 base, with 13 bases between them. Looked up from germline, CDR1 is MDHEN and CDR2 is SYDVKM. The sample originates from a study of blood T cell repertoires in COVID-19. About the research overall: Some COVID-19 samples were acute and others convalescent; all came from the United States, Italy and Spain. PBMCs, B-cell-depleted T cells, or T cells provided the cDNA or gDNA that made up the material.

Per the original data handling: Reference gene primer amplification in the assay estimated nucleated cell counts. TCRdb's copy holds only in-frame clones and misses some; the assay was immunoSEQ multiplex PCR. That table is the source of V, J and clone size, and D and trimming were worked out from the DNA. In the table there are about 160,000 clones, roughly 90% of which are singletons. Seattle researchers signed up patients amid active infection and tracked them longitudinally. The chain couples TRBV28 to TRBJ2-7; perhaps TRBD1 as D (5 bases). This TCR derives from a man in his thirties or forties with COVID-19, enrolled during active disease. The sequenced material came from peripheral blood. CDR3: CASSPPTGSYEQYF. CDR3 sequence (DNA): TGTGCCAGCAGCCCACCTACAGGTTCCTACGAGCAGTACTTC. The full variable domain, rest sourced from reference TRBV28 and TRBJ2-7, is DVKVTQSSRYLVKRTGEKVFLECVQDMDHENMFWYRQDPGLGLRLIYFSYDVKMKEKGDIPEGYSVSREKKERFSLILESASTNQTSMYLCASSPPTGSYEQYFGPGTRLTVT.